Following are 24 T cell receptor beta chains from one sample sequenced in a study of blood T cell repertoires in COVID-19. The data were produced by immunoSEQ multiplex PCR, yet TCRdb's version contains in-frame clones alone and is incomplete. The table shows roughly 220,000 clones, with about four fifths occurring only once. The sequenced material came from peripheral blood. Receptors originate from a woman in her twenties or thirties who had recovered from COVID-19.

The chain has TRBV9 and TRBJ2-5; 11 bases are a match to TRBD2. Germline V gives CDR1 SGDLS, CDR2 YYNGEE. This CDR3 has 16 amino acids. The V gene end was trimmed by 2 bases and the J gene end by 3 bases; junction bases not matched to a gene: 6. The CDR3 DNA reads TGTGCCAGCAGCGTTTCCCAGACTAGCGGGGAAGAGACCCAGTACTTC. Amino acid sequence: CASSVSQTSGEETQYF.

This sequence joins TRBV29-1 and TRBJ1-3, with no clear D. The CDR3 has 12 residues. Looked up from germline, CDR1 is SQVTM and CDR2 is ANQGSEA. Trimming took 4 bases from V and 4 from J, leaving 8 bases between them. The CDR3 protein is CSVGTDGNTIYF. CDR3 bases: TGCAGCGTTGGAACAGACGGAAACACCATATATTTT.

There are a few counts of this clone. The chain is built from TRBV5-1 and TRBJ2-7; D possibly corresponds to TRBD2 (6 bases). Trimming removed 4 bases from V and 2 bases from J, with 10 bases in between. Germline V gene sequence: CDR1 SGHRS, CDR2 YFSETQ. The CDR3 contains 13 residues. CDR3 in amino acids: CASSGAGPYEQYF. The CDR3 nucleotides read TGCGCCAGCAGCGGGGCGGGACCCTACGAGCAGTACTTC.

This sequence joins TRBV6-1 and TRBJ1-2; 8 positions match TRBD1. J gave up 4 bases and V 0 bases, and 4 bases lay outside the gene matches. The CDR3 totals 15 residues. Looked up from germline, CDR1 is MNHNS and CDR2 is SASEGT. CDR3 loop: CASSEAHRGTYGYTF. The CDR3, as DNA: TGTGCCAGCAGTGAAGCGCACAGGGGGACCTATGGCTACACCTTC.

This clone was seen at least ten times. This chain joins TRBV18 and TRBJ1-2, with D possibly TRBD1 on 6 matching bases. V lost 3 bases, J lost 4 bases, and 12 bases lay in between. The length of the CDR3 is 14 residues. Looked up from germline, CDR1 is KGHSH and CDR2 is LQKENI. The DNA for the CDR3 is TGTGCCAGCTCACCGAAGACAGGCGCCTATGGCTACACCTTC. It specifies CASSPKTGAYGYTF.

V is TRBV3-1 (or the pseudogene TRBV3-2) and J is TRBJ1-1; D is uncertain. Trimming removed 4 bases from V and 0 bases from J, with 9 bases in between. The germline gives CDR1 LGHDT, CDR2 YNNKEL (reference sequence). This CDR3 is 14 amino acids long. CDR3 amino acids: CASSPRSLNTEAFF. In DNA form, the CDR3 reads TGTGCCAGCAGCCCACGGTCTCTGAACACTGAAGCTTTCTTT.

The genes are TRBV11-2 and TRBJ2-5, with D perhaps TRBD2 (6 bases). Germline V gene lookup returns CDR1 SGHAT and CDR2 FQNNGV. This CDR3 is built from 14 residues. Trimming took off 5 bases at V and 5 bases at J, with 15 bases between the two ends. The CDR3 protein is CASSQKPAGETQYF. CDR3 nucleotide sequence: TGTGCCAGCAGCCAAAAACCGGCGGGGGAGACCCAGTACTTC.

This clone is a singleton in its sample. The chain carries TRBV6-5 and TRBJ1-3, with D perhaps TRBD1 (6 bases). The CDR3 sequence is 14 residues long. Germline V CDR1 and CDR2: MNHEY, SVGAGI. The V gene lost 6 bases and the J gene lost 2 bases, with 11 bases spanning the gap. The CDR3 DNA reads TGTGCCAGCAGCACGGGGGGGCCTGGAAACACCATATATTTT. This codes for CASSTGGPGNTIYF.

The chain is built from TRBV5-1 and TRBJ2-2; D is perhaps TRBD2 (5 bases). V was trimmed by 2 bases and J by 4 bases, leaving 24 bases between them. The germline gives CDR1 SGHRS, CDR2 YFSETQ. The CDR3 is made up of 19 amino acids. The CDR3 DNA follows: TGCGCCAGCAGCTTACCCCGACTCGGAGGAATGAGGAGCACCGGGGAGCTGTTTTTT. It is translated as CASSLPRLGGMRSTGELFF.

This rearrangement joins TRBV6-5 to TRBJ2-7; a possible D gene is TRBD2 (5 bases). Germline CDR1 and CDR2: MNHEY and SVGAGI. V shed 4 bases and J shed 4 bases, with 14 bases lying between them. CDR3 length: 14 amino acids. The CDR3 here is CASSSSPQMYEQYF. The CDR3 nucleotides read TGTGCCAGCAGTTCTAGCCCTCAGATGTACGAGCAGTACTTC.

This clone was found a few times. The chain combines TRBV28 with TRBJ2-3, with D possibly matching TRBD2 (6 bases). The CDR3 runs 15 residues. Germline CDR1 and CDR2: MDHEN and SYDVKM. V dropped 2 bases and J dropped 5 bases, with 14 bases sitting between them. The CDR3 loop is CASSLRDSAQDTQYF. The CDR3 DNA sequence: TGTGCCAGCAGTTTAAGGGACTCCGCTCAAGATACGCAGTATTTT. Complete variable domain (other parts from reference TRBV28 and TRBJ2-3): DVKVTQSSRYLVKRTGEKVFLECVQDMDHENMFWYRQDPGLGLRLIYFSYDVKMKEKGDIPEGYSVSREKKERFSLILESASTNQTSMYLCASSLRDSAQDTQYFGPGTRLTVL.

As concerns this clone: A junction boundary mismatches the germline segment, possibly from a read error. CDR3 protein: CASSLGQEGQTQYF. In nucleotides, the CDR3 is TGTGCTAGCAGCTTAGGGCAGGAGGGGCAGACCCAGTACTTC. The genes are TRBV7-7 and TRBJ2-5; the D gene is possibly TRBD2 (6 bases). The germline gives CDR1 SSHAT, CDR2 FNYEAQ (reference sequence). The CDR3 length is 14 residues. Full variable domain (outside the CDR3, taken from reference TRBV7-7 and TRBJ2-5): GAGVSQSPRYKVTKRGQDVTLRCDPISSHATLYWYQQALGQGPEFLTYFNYEAQPDKSGLPSDRFSAERPEGSISTLTIQRTEQRDSAMYRCASSLGQEGQTQYFGPGTRLLVL.

The V and J genes are TRBV7-9 and TRBJ1-6; no clear D gene. The CDR3 length is 15 residues. Deletions cut 6 bases from V and 5 bases from J, with 14 bases between. CDR1 is SEHNR, CDR2 FQNEAQ, per germline (reference sequence). CDR3 amino acids: CASSASGRDNSPLHF. CDR3 bases: TGTGCCAGCAGTGCATCCGGGAGAGATAATTCACCCCTCCACTTT. The variable domain in full, with the rest retrieved from reference TRBV7-9 and TRBJ1-6, is DTGVSQNPRHKITKRGQNVTFRCDPISEHNRLYWYRQTLGQGPEFLTYFQNEAQLEKSRLLSDRFSAERPKGSFSTLEIQRTEQGDSAMYLCASSASGRDNSPLHFGNGTRLTVT.

The chain links TRBV3-1 (or the pseudogene TRBV3-2) to TRBJ2-2; 11 bases are a match to TRBD1. The CDR3 consists of 16 residues. The germline CDR1 and CDR2 sequences are LGHDT and YNNKEL (reference sequence). The V and J ends lost 3 bases and 7 bases, in that order; junction bases with no gene match: 7. CDR3 nucleotides: TGTGCCAGCAGCCAGCTTGGACAGGGGGCTTACGGGGAGCTGTTTTTT. Translated, it gives CASSQLGQGAYGELFF.

J is TRBJ2-2 and V is TRBV5-6; D unclear. Trimming shortened V by 2 bases and J by 4 bases, and 9 bases separated the two germline ends. From germline, CDR1 is SGHDT and CDR2 YYEEEE. The CDR3 loop spans 14 amino acids. The CDR3 nucleotides are TGTGCCAGCAGCTTAGTAGCAGCCACCGGGGAGCTGTTTTTT. It codes for CASSLVAATGELFF.

The chain employs TRBV4-1 and TRBJ1-1, with a weak D call TRBD1 (5 bases). Germline CDR1 MGHRA, CDR2 YSYEKL. The V and J ends lost 4 bases and 1 base respectively, with 10 bases between them. The CDR3 totals 14 residues. DNA of the CDR3: TGCGCCAGCAGCCTCGGGACTCAGAACACTGAAGCTTTCTTT. Its protein product is CASSLGTQNTEAFF.

Concerning this clone: This specimen includes other DNA sequences encoding the same CDR3. This rearrangement joins TRBV5-1 to TRBJ1-3; D possibly corresponds to TRBD1 (5 bases). The CDR3 is 14 residues long. Trimming took 0 bases from V and 2 from J, leaving 6 bases between them. Germline CDR1 reads SGHRS; CDR2 reads YFSETQ. The CDR3 loop reads CASSLGQPGNTIYF. The CDR3 coding sequence is TGCGCCAGCAGCTTGGGACAGCCTGGAAACACCATATATTTT.

This clone came up a few times. The chain is built from TRBV15 and TRBJ2-1; D is perhaps TRBD2 (5 bases). V was trimmed by 0 bases and J by 0 bases, leaving 9 bases between them. Germline CDR1 LNHNV, CDR2 YYDKDF (reference sequence). CDR3 length: 16 residues. CDR3 sequence: CATSRDTGSSYNEQFF. DNA for the CDR3: TGTGCCACCAGCAGAGATACGGGGAGCTCCTACAATGAGCAGTTCTTC.

The CDR3 here is CASSGALTGTSTEAFF. The CDR3 nucleotides read TGCGCCAGCAGCGGAGCATTGACCGGGACTAGTACTGAAGCTTTCTTT. V is TRBV5-1 and J is TRBJ1-1; TRBD1 is a possible D gene (5 bases). The V end lost 4 bases, the J end lost 5 bases, and 21 bases lay between the germline ends. Germline loops: CDR1 SGHRS, CDR2 YFSETQ. This CDR3 is 16 amino acids long. Supplemented by reference TRBV5-1 and TRBJ1-1, the full variable domain reads KAGVTQTPRYLIKTRGQQVTLSCSPISGHRSVSWYQQTPGQGLQFLFEYFSETQRNKGNFPGRFSGRQFSNSRSEMNVSTLELGDSALYLCASSGALTGTSTEAFFGQGTRLTVV.

The CDR3 DNA is TGTGCCAGCAGCGCCCGGACAGGGGAGAGTGGCTACACCTTC. Protein: CASSARTGESGYTF. The V call is TRBV9, the J call TRBJ1-2; 9 bases map to TRBD1. Germline V gene data show CDR1 as SGDLS and CDR2 as YYNGEE. The CDR3 has 14 amino acids. V trimming: 3 bases; J trimming: 7 bases; junction bases outside the gene matches: 7. Full variable domain (missing parts from reference TRBV9 and TRBJ1-2): DSGVTQTPKHLITATGQRVTLRCSPRSGDLSVYWYQQSLDQGLQFLIQYYNGEERAKGNILERFSAQQFPDLHSELNLSSLELGDSALYFCASSARTGESGYTFGSGTRLTVV.

The chain combines TRBV3-1 (or the pseudogene TRBV3-2) with TRBJ2-2, with D perhaps matching TRBD1 (6 bases). CDR3 length: 18 amino acids. Germline V gene sequence: CDR1 LGHDT, CDR2 YNNKEL (reference sequence). V was clipped by 0 bases and J by 6 bases, with 20 bases between them. CDR3 protein: CASSQDEGSGDRAGELFF. The CDR3 DNA sequence: TGTGCCAGCAGCCAAGATGAGGGTTCAGGGGATAGGGCCGGGGAGCTGTTTTTT.

The V and J genes are TRBV6-5 and TRBJ1-5, with 8 nucleotides matching TRBD1. V shed 4 bases, J shed 6 bases, and the junction held 8 bases outside the gene matches. The CDR3 has 15 residues. Per the germline V gene, CDR1 is MNHEY and CDR2 is SVGAGI. The CDR3 DNA reads TGTGCCAGCAGTTTCAAGCAGGGGGCAGGTCAGCCCCAGCATTTT. Protein product: CASSFKQGAGQPQHF.

The sample holds one count of this clone. V and J are TRBV20-1 and TRBJ2-7; D is undetermined. With 3 bases removed from V and 3 bases from J, the gap between germline ends came to 6 bases. This CDR3 spans 11 amino acids. Germline V gives CDR1 DFQATT, CDR2 SNEGSKA (reference sequence). The CDR3 DNA is TGCAGTGCTAGGATGAGCTACGAGCAGTACTTC. Translated, it gives CSARMSYEQYF.

Comment on this clone: The same CDR3 is also encoded by other DNA sequences in this sample. The chain links TRBV27 to TRBJ2-7; possibly TRBD1 for D (5 bases). In germline, CDR1 is MNHEY, CDR2 SMNVEV (reference sequence). This CDR3 comprises 14 residues. Between the trimmed V and J ends, which lost 0 bases and 4 bases, there was a span of 10 bases. The CDR3 loop reads CASSLSKGAYEQYF. The CDR3 nucleotides read TGTGCCAGCAGTTTATCTAAAGGGGCGTACGAGCAGTACTTC.